This TCR beta chain derives from a study of T-cell reconstitution after alpha-beta-depleted transplantation in children. Study results and caveats: Two months or so post-transplant, alpha-beta T cells reportedly derived from several hundred expanded graft clones. The authors attributed T-cell counts and diversity one year after transplant mostly to newly produced T cells. Certain patients had high TCRbeta diversity at day 60, and it came from recipient T cells and thymic progenitors that survived.

In its sample, this clonotype was seen many times. Its antigen is unknown. This sample's TCRbeta library carried unique molecular identifier barcodes. One entry per CDR3 protein, called by TCRdb with MiXCR from the PCR reads. This repertoire shows 200,000 to 250,000 distinct CDR3 sequences, approximately 10% found once; its top ten account for roughly 27%. Germline V gene data show CDR1 as LGHDT and CDR2 as YNNKEL (reference sequence). The CDR3 runs 15 residues. J lost 2 bases, V lost 4 bases, and 5 bases had no gene match. This material consisted of PBMCs, taken before TCRalphabeta/CD19-depleted stem cell transplant. The clonotype originates from a child younger than two with acute myeloid leukemia, due to receive a stem cell transplant. J is TRBJ2-5 and V is TRBV3-1; 9 bases are shared with TRBD2. The chain's CDR3 is CASSRSGLAQETQYF. CDR3 in DNA: TGTGCCAGCAGCCGATCGGGACTAGCACAAGAGACCCAGTACTTC.